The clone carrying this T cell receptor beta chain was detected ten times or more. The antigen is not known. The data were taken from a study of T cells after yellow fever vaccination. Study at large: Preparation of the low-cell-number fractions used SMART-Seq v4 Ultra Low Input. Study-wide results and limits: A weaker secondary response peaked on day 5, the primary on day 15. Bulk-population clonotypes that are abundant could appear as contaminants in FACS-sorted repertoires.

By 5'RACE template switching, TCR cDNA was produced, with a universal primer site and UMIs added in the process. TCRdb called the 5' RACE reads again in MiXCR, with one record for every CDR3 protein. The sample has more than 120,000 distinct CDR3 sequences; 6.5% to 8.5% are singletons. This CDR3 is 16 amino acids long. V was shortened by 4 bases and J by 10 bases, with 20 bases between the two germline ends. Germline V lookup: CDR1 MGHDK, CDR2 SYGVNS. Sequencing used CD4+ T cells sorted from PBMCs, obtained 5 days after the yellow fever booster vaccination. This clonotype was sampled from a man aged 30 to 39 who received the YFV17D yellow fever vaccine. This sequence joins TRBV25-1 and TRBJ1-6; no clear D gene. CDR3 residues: CASSGTRTGGVSPLHF. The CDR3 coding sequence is TGTGCCAGCAGTGGTACTCGGACCGGTGGGGTCTCACCCCTCCACTTT.